This T cell receptor (beta chain) is from a study of shared clonotypes between healthy human individuals. Concerning this clone itself: No antigen is known for it.

The DNA input per sorted-subset replicate PCR was 200 ng, corresponding to tens of thousands of T cell genomes. Sequencing was performed with immunoSEQ multiplex PCR; in TCRdb, only in-frame clones are kept and a portion is missing. This sample has about 2.2 million clones, with around 95% found just once. Study conclusions and caveats: The four-donor shared clonotypes exceeded non-shared clonotypes in generation probability, with non-shared ones scoring lower. Only a few donors were included, so the genetic and exposure-history diversity represented was limited.

CD45RO negativity and positive selection for CCR7 defined naive CD8 cells, a population that excluded terminally differentiated effector memory CD45RA+ cells. Healthy and HIV-negative, the adult donors had no recent acute infections or vaccinations. The CDR3 covers 15 residues. CDR1 MNHEY and CDR2 SVGAGI come from the germline V gene. The germline V and J ends were trimmed by 4 bases and 2 bases, with 13 bases remaining between them. The TCR comes from a man aged 18-30 years in good health. Some clones in this sample may be carry-over from other donors' samples. The chain carries TRBV6-5 and TRBJ2-3; D possibly corresponds to TRBD2 (6 bases). Sequenced material: naive CD8+ T cells from PBMCs. CDR3 coding DNA: TGTGCCAGCAGTTCCCCTCGGGGGTTCACAGATACGCAGTATTTT. Translating gives CASSSPRGFTDTQYF.